A single T cell receptor (beta chain) is shown here with its context. Only in-frame clones appear in the TCRdb table, and some are missing; sequencing was by immunoSEQ multiplex PCR. The sample lists hundreds of thousands of clones, about 93% seen once, with roughly 3.3% in the top ten. The data were taken from a study of blood T cell repertoires in COVID-19. V lost 1 base, J lost 3 bases, and 10 bases stayed unmatched. Germline CDR1 reads MGHRA; CDR2 reads YSYEKL. The CDR3 contains 18 residues. This clonotype was obtained from a woman younger than 35 who had recovered from COVID-19. The sample comprised peripheral blood. This chain links TRBV4-1 with TRBJ2-1; TRBD2 matches at 9 bases. CDR3 sequence reads: CASSQGHSTSGLYNEQFF. CDR3 in DNA: TGCGCCAGCAGCCAAGGACACTCGACTAGCGGCCTCTACAATGAGCAGTTCTTC.